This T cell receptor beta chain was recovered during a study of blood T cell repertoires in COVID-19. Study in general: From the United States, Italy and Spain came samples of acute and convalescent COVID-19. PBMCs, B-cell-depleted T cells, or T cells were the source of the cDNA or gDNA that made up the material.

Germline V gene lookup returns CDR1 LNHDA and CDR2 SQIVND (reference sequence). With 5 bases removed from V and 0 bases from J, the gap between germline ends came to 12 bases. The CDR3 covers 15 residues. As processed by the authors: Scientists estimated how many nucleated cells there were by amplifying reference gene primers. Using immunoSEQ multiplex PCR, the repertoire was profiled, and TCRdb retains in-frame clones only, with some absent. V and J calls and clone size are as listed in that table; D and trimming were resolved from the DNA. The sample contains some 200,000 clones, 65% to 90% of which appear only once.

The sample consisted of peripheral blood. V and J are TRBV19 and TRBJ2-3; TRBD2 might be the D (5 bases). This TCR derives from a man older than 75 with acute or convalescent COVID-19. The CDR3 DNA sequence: TGTGCCAGTAGTTCACGGGGTTCTAGCACAGATACGCAGTATTTT. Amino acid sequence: CASSSRGSSTDTQYF.